What follows are 24 T cell receptor beta chains derived from one specimen sequenced in a study of cytomegalovirus exposure and HLA in healthy donors. PCR was performed using 60 Vbeta and 13 Jbeta primers. Sequencing was performed with immunoSEQ multiplex PCR; in TCRdb, only in-frame clones are kept and a portion is missing. Of about 170,000 clones in the sample, under 85% were seen once. What was sequenced was PBMCs. Receptors originate from a woman younger than 35 in good health and CMV-seropositive.

As DNA, the CDR3 is TGTGCCAGCCGTTCCCCCGGGACTAGCGGGGGTCTCTACAATGAGCAGTTCTTC. It codes for CASRSPGTSGGLYNEQFF. The rearrangement joins TRBV11-2 to TRBJ2-1, with 14 bases identical to TRBD2. There are 18 residues in the CDR3. Trimming removed 8 bases from V and 3 bases from J; junction bases left unmatched: 12. Germline V gene data show CDR1 as SGHAT and CDR2 as FQNNGV.

The chain combines TRBV7-6 with TRBJ2-2, with D perhaps matching TRBD2 (5 bases). Trimming pared 5 bases from V and 2 bases from J, leaving 18 bases between. The CDR3 length is 17 residues. From germline, CDR1 is SGHVS and CDR2 FNYEAQ. The CDR3 loop is CASSPRQSGINTGELFF. CDR3 DNA: TGTGCCAGCAGCCCCCGTCAGTCCGGGATAAACACCGGGGAGCTGTTTTTT. Filled out from reference TRBV7-6 and TRBJ2-2, the complete variable domain reads GAGVSQSPRYKVTKRGQDVALRCDPISGHVSLYWYRQALGQGPEFLTYFNYEAQQDKSGLPNDRFSAERPEGSISTLTIQRTEQRDSAMYRCASSPRQSGINTGELFFGEGSRLTVL.

The chain is built from TRBV7-9 and TRBJ1-4; D gene uncertain. V shed 5 bases and J shed 7 bases, with 5 bases lying between them. The germline V gene encodes CDR1 SEHNR and CDR2 FQNEAQ (reference sequence). The CDR3 runs 11 residues. CDR3 sequence: CASSHSEKLFF. CDR3 nucleotide sequence: TGTGCCAGCAGCCACAGTGAAAAACTGTTTTTT.

The chain employs TRBV2 and TRBJ1-1; 7 bases are a match to TRBD1. This CDR3 contains 13 residues. Germline-derived CDR1 and CDR2 are SNHLY and FYNNEI. V shed 4 bases, J shed 2 bases, and the junction held 1 base outside the gene matches. This CDR3 is CASSGDSNTEAFF. In DNA form, the CDR3 reads TGTGCCAGCAGTGGGGACAGCAACACTGAAGCTTTCTTT.

The gene calls are TRBV6-1 and TRBJ1-5; no reliable D call. The CDR3 spans 14 residues. V shed 2 bases and J shed 4 bases, with 9 bases lying between them. Germline V gene data show CDR1 as MNHNS and CDR2 as SASEGT. CDR3 residues: CASSERWANQPQHF. CDR3 coding DNA: TGTGCCAGCAGTGAACGCTGGGCAAATCAGCCCCAGCATTTT.

V and J are TRBV5-1 and TRBJ1-1; 8 nucleotides match TRBD1. V trimming: 0 bases; J trimming: 1 base; junction bases outside the gene matches: 11. The CDR3 spans 18 residues. Per germline, CDR1 SGHRS and CDR2 YFSETQ. Here the CDR3 reads CASSLAGQGKSGNTEAFF. The CDR3 DNA follows: TGCGCCAGCAGCTTGGCCGGACAGGGAAAGTCAGGGAACACTGAAGCTTTCTTT.

This rearrangement joins TRBV6-6 to TRBJ2-5; 9 nucleotides align to TRBD2. This CDR3 comprises 14 residues. V shed 7 bases and J 7 bases; nucleotides not matched to a gene: 10. Germline assignment: CDR1 MNHNY and CDR2 SVGAGI (reference sequence). CDR3 sequence reads: CASNSGGPTGTQYF. CDR3 bases: TGTGCCAGCAATAGCGGGGGACCCACGGGGACCCAGTACTTC.

V is TRBV9 and J is TRBJ2-3; the match to TRBD1 covers 7 bases. Trimming took 4 bases from V and 3 from J; bases not matched to a gene: 2. The germline gives CDR1 SGDLS, CDR2 YYNGEE. This CDR3 contains 13 residues. The CDR3 here is CASSLQGTDTQYF. CDR3 nucleotide sequence: TGTGCCAGCAGCTTACAGGGGACAGATACGCAGTATTTT.

The sample holds a few counts of this clone. The rearrangement uses TRBV19 and TRBJ2-2, with a possible D match to TRBD2 (6 bases). The CDR3 loop spans 14 amino acids. Germline V gene lookup returns CDR1 LNHDA and CDR2 SQIVND (reference sequence). V was cut by 4 bases and J by 5 bases, with 11 bases left in between. In nucleotides, the CDR3 is TGTGCCAGTAGTAGGGCAGGAGGGACCGGGGAGCTGTTTTTT. Translated: CASSRAGGTGELFF.

This chain connects TRBV9 to TRBJ2-1; maybe TRBD1 (8 bases). V was trimmed by 7 bases and J by 5 bases, leaving 16 bases between them. Germline V CDR1 and CDR2: SGDLS, YYNGEE. This CDR3 contains 14 residues. DNA of the CDR3: TGTGCCAGCTCCCGACAGGGGACTAACAATGAGCAGTTCTTC. As protein: CASSRQGTNNEQFF.

Only one count was recorded for this clone. V and J are TRBV27 and TRBJ2-1, with TRBD2 as a possible D gene (7 bases). The V end lost 4 bases, the J end lost 5 bases, and 12 bases lay between the germline ends. This CDR3 is 14 amino acids long. Germline V lookup: CDR1 MNHEY, CDR2 SMNVEV (reference sequence). In nucleotides, the CDR3 is TGTGCCAGCAGTTATGGAGGGGGGGACAATGAGCAGTTCTTC. Amino acids: CASSYGGGDNEQFF.

This clone was observed a few times. This chain joins TRBV10-3 and TRBJ2-1; 7 bases agree with TRBD2. Germline CDR1 is ENHRY and CDR2 is SYGVKD. The trim removed 0 bases at V and 8 bases at J, leaving 4 bases unmatched. The CDR3 runs 14 residues. The CDR3 bases are TGTGCCATCAGTGAGTCATGGGGGGGTCATGAGCAGTTCTTC. Amino acid sequence: CAISESWGGHEQFF.

A note on this clone: Compared with germline, one end of the junction differs, possibly owing to a read error. This chain uses TRBV7-7 with TRBJ2-2; 8 bases agree with TRBD1. CDR1 and CDR2 from the germline V gene are SSHAT and FNYEAQ (reference sequence). This CDR3 is 14 amino acids long. The CDR3 loop reads CASSLGTGGGELFF. The DNA for the CDR3 is TGTGCTAGCAGCTTAGGAACAGGGGGCGGGGAGCTGTTTTTT.

The V gene is TRBV7-6, the J gene TRBJ2-5; 9 bases align to TRBD2. Trimming at V came to 8 bases and at J to 1 base, leaving 5 bases not matched to a gene. Germline V gene data show CDR1 as SGHVS and CDR2 as FNYEAQ. This CDR3 region has 14 residues. This CDR3 is CASGVAGAQETQYF. For the CDR3, the DNA is TGTGCCAGCGGGGTAGCGGGGGCCCAAGAGACCCAGTACTTC. Based on the CDR3 plus reference TRBV7-6 and TRBJ2-5, the full variable domain is GAGVSQSPRYKVTKRGQDVALRCDPISGHVSLYWYRQALGQGPEFLTYFNYEAQQDKSGLPNDRFSAERPEGSISTLTIQRTEQRDSAMYRCASGVAGAQETQYFGPGTRLLVL.

There are a few counts of this clone. CDR3 in amino acids: CASSRAGQGDTQYF. The CDR3, as DNA: TGCGCCAGCAGCCGGGCGGGACAGGGAGATACGCAGTATTTT. The V call is TRBV5-1, the J call TRBJ2-3; 9 nucleotides match TRBD1. This CDR3 region has 14 residues. Germline CDR1 and CDR2: SGHRS and YFSETQ. After removal of 4 bases from V and 5 bases from J, the junction contained 5 bases not matched to a gene.

The J gene is TRBJ2-1, the V gene TRBV20-1; D remains unclear. This CDR3 is 11 amino acids long. From germline, CDR1 is DFQATT and CDR2 SNEGSKA (reference sequence). The V and J ends lost 2 bases and 6 bases respectively, with 5 bases between them. The CDR3 protein is CSARLINEQFF. The CDR3 nucleotides are TGCAGTGCTAGACTAATCAATGAGCAGTTCTTC.

The chain uses TRBV2 and TRBJ2-1; a possible D gene is TRBD2 (6 bases). Germline V gene data show CDR1 as SNHLY and CDR2 as FYNNEI. The CDR3 totals 12 residues. Trimming left V 8 bases short and J 9 bases short, with 14 bases between. This chain's CDR3 is CASVLEGFEQFF. Here the CDR3 DNA reads TGTGCCAGCGTACTGGAGGGCTTTGAGCAGTTCTTC.

This sequence joins TRBV2 and TRBJ2-3; D might be TRBD1 (7 bases). The CDR3 extends over 22 amino acids. In germline, CDR1 is SNHLY, CDR2 FYNNEI. V lost 11 bases to trimming and J lost 0 bases, with 39 bases between them. The CDR3 is CARVAQKEDPGGPPLSTDTQYF. CDR3 nucleotides: TGTGCCCGTGTAGCACAAAAAGAAGATCCAGGGGGGCCCCCCTTAAGCACAGATACGCAGTATTTT.

This clone was seen more than once but under ten times. This chain links TRBV2 with TRBJ2-3; TRBD1 agrees at 8 bases. Germline CDR1 SNHLY, CDR2 FYNNEI. V was clipped by 5 bases and J by 0 bases; unmatched bases: 1. The CDR3 is made up of 14 amino acids. In DNA, the CDR3 is TGTGCCAGCAGTAGACAGGGGAGCACAGATACGCAGTATTTT. Protein product: CASSRQGSTDTQYF.

This chain connects TRBV10-3 to TRBJ1-6; D might be TRBD1 (6 bases). V lost 5 bases, J lost 5 bases, and 13 bases lay in between. The CDR3 has 15 residues. Germline-derived CDR1 and CDR2 are ENHRY and SYGVKD. This CDR3 is CAISSKGHNNSPLHF. The CDR3 coding sequence is TGTGCCATCAGTTCGAAGGGACACAATAATTCACCCCTCCACTTT.

The chain links TRBV27 to TRBJ2-7; the D gene is possibly TRBD1 (5 bases). Germline CDR1 MNHEY, CDR2 SMNVEV (reference sequence). Trimming removed 2 bases from V and 5 bases from J, with 16 bases in between. The CDR3 covers 15 residues. The CDR3 loop is CASSLEAGSLNEQYF. In DNA form, the CDR3 reads TGTGCCAGCAGTTTAGAGGCAGGGTCTCTCAACGAGCAGTACTTC.

This clone was counted between two and nine times. The rearrangement joins TRBV6-1 to TRBJ2-7, with D possibly TRBD1 on 6 matching bases. The CDR3 contains 14 residues. The V end lost 7 bases, the J end lost 2 bases, and 15 bases lay between the germline ends. CDR1 MNHNS and CDR2 SASEGT come from the germline V gene. The CDR3 here is CASTLSGTPYEQYF. The DNA for the CDR3 is TGTGCCAGCACCCTATCCGGGACACCCTACGAGCAGTACTTC.

J is TRBJ2-1 and V is TRBV4-1, with 11 bases matching TRBD2. CDR1 and CDR2 (germline): MGHRA, YSYEKL. The length of the CDR3 is 15 residues. The junction had 5 bases not matched to a gene; V was cut back by 4 bases and J by 6 bases. The CDR3 region is CASSLSSGGTNEQFF. The CDR3 DNA is TGCGCCAGCAGCCTGTCTAGCGGGGGGACCAATGAGCAGTTCTTC.

The chain uses TRBV9 and TRBJ2-3, with 11 positions matching TRBD2. CDR1 SGDLS and CDR2 YYNGEE come from the germline V gene. The J segment lost 0 bases and the V segment lost 3 bases, leaving 9 bases of the junction unmatched. CDR3 length equals 18 residues. The chain's CDR3 is CASSALSLAGGSTDTQYF. CDR3 sequence (DNA): TGTGCCAGCAGCGCCCTTAGTCTAGCGGGGGGTAGCACAGATACGCAGTATTTT.